The 32 T cell receptor beta chains below come from one sample, sequenced in a study of T cell responses to AZD1222 COVID-19 vaccine. Produced via immunoSEQ multiplex PCR; TCRdb's table is partial and in-frame only. The table records more than 120,000 clones, about 86% of them present only once. The specimen comprised peripheral blood, sampled 28 days after the second AZD1222 dose. The origin of the receptors is an adult who received the AZD1222 COVID-19 vaccine.

The J gene is TRBJ2-3, the V gene TRBV18, with 7 bases identical to TRBD1. Trimming cost V 10 bases and J 3 bases; bases outside gene matches: 13. The germline gives CDR1 KGHSH, CDR2 LQKENI. The CDR3 spans 15 residues. The CDR3 region is CATIKQGSRTDTQYF. CDR3 sequence (DNA): TGTGCCACCATTAAACAGGGGAGTCGGACAGATACGCAGTATTTT. Full variable domain (outside the CDR3, taken from reference TRBV18 and TRBJ2-3): NAGVMQNPRHLVRRRGQEARLRCSPMKGHSHVYWYRQLPEEGLKFMVYLQKENIIDESGMPKERFSAEFPKEGPSILRIQQVVRGDSAAYFCATIKQGSRTDTQYFGPGTRLTVL.

The chain links TRBV4-1 to TRBJ2-1; 7 positions match TRBD1. The CDR3 runs 15 residues. CDR1 and CDR2 from the germline V gene are MGHRA and YSYEKL. Trimming removed 2 bases from V and 11 bases from J; junction bases left unmatched: 12. CDR3 in DNA: TGCGCCAGCAGCCAACCTGACAGGGTCCAGCCTAAGCAGTTCTTC. This gives the protein CASSQPDRVQPKQFF.

V and J are TRBV5-1 and TRBJ2-7, with 7 bases aligning to TRBD1. Germline CDR1 is SGHRS and CDR2 is YFSETQ. The CDR3 extends over 14 amino acids. Trimming removed 5 bases from V and 2 bases from J; junction bases left unmatched: 7. CDR3 sequence (DNA): TGCGCCAGCAGTCAACAGGGGCAGGCCTACGAGCAGTACTTC. Residues: CASSQQGQAYEQYF.

This clone was seen a single time. The chain recombines TRBV19 with TRBJ1-1; D ambiguous. With 2 bases removed from V and 3 bases from J, the gap between germline ends came to 13 bases. The CDR3 covers 15 residues. Germline CDR1 LNHDA, CDR2 SQIVND (reference sequence). CDR3 coding DNA: TGTGCCAGTAGTATATCTCAGGTATGGGACACTGAAGCTTTCTTT. Translated: CASSISQVWDTEAFF. The full variable domain, its missing parts supplied by reference TRBV19 and TRBJ1-1, is DGGITQSPKYLFRKEGQNVTLSCEQNLNHDAMYWYRQDPGQGLRLIYYSQIVNDFQKGDIAEGYSVSREKKESFPLTVTSAQKNPTAFYLCASSISQVWDTEAFFGQGTRLTVV.

V gene TRBV3-1 (or the pseudogene TRBV3-2) combines with J gene TRBJ1-3, with TRBD1 as a possible D gene (6 bases). The CDR3 is made up of 17 amino acids. V lost 0 bases to trimming and J lost 4 bases, with 16 bases between them. CDR1 and CDR2 (germline): LGHDT, YNNKEL (reference sequence). The CDR3 region is CASSQDLGGALGNTIYF. The CDR3 DNA follows: TGTGCCAGCAGCCAAGATCTGGGGGGCGCGTTAGGAAACACCATATATTTT.

Details on this clone: Other DNA variants within this sample encode the same CDR3. This chain links TRBV18 with TRBJ1-5; D is uncertain. This CDR3 is 13 amino acids long. CDR1 and CDR2 from the germline V gene are KGHSH and LQKENI. V lost 3 bases and J lost 1, with 4 bases in between. CDR3 loop: CASSPDSNQPQHF. For the CDR3, the DNA is TGTGCCAGCTCACCGGACAGCAATCAGCCCCAGCATTTT.

The V gene is TRBV19, the J gene TRBJ1-3, with a weak D call TRBD1 (6 bases). CDR1 is LNHDA and CDR2 is SQIVND in the germline V gene (reference sequence). Trimming took 3 bases from V and 3 from J, leaving 18 bases between them. This CDR3 is built from 17 residues. This CDR3 reads CASSIGGGRLFGNTIYF. The CDR3 DNA follows: TGTGCCAGTAGTATCGGTGGGGGGCGCCTATTTGGAAACACCATATATTTT.

This clone occurred once. The V gene is TRBV30, the J gene TRBJ2-7; TRBD1 might be the D (6 bases). Between the trimmed V and J ends, which lost 5 bases and 4 bases, there was a span of 15 bases. Germline V CDR1 and CDR2: GTSNPN, SVGIG (reference sequence). The CDR3 extends over 13 amino acids. CDR3 sequence reads: CAWETGYSYEQYF. The CDR3, as DNA: TGTGCCTGGGAGACAGGCTATAGTTACGAGCAGTACTTC. The complete variable domain, with remaining parts taken from reference TRBV30 and TRBJ2-7, reads SQTIHQWPATLVQPVGSPLSLECTVEGTSNPNLYWYRQAAGRGLQLLFYSVGIGQISSEVPQNLSASRPQDRQFILSSKKLLLSDSGFYLCAWETGYSYEQYFGPGTRLTVT.

The chain joins TRBV3-1 (or the pseudogene TRBV3-2) to TRBJ2-3; the D gene could be TRBD1 or TRBD2 (5 bases each). The germline V and J ends were trimmed by 2 bases and 4 bases, with 10 bases remaining between them. The CDR3 covers 14 residues. Looked up from germline, CDR1 is LGHDT and CDR2 is YNNKEL (reference sequence). CDR3 coding DNA: TGTGCCAGCAGCCAAAGGGACGGCGCAGATACGCAGTATTTT. Translated: CASSQRDGADTQYF.

The chain is built from TRBV24-1 and TRBJ2-4, with 10 bases fitting TRBD1. V trimming: 0 bases; J trimming: 7 bases; junction bases outside the gene matches: 8. Germline V gene data show CDR1 as KGHDR and CDR2 as SFDVKD. The CDR3 covers 17 residues. CDR3 protein: CATSDLQWDRGVNIQYF. In nucleotides, the CDR3 is TGTGCCACCAGTGATTTGCAATGGGACAGGGGAGTTAACATTCAGTACTTC.

The CDR3 spells CASSVGGGGTNTQYF. CDR3 sequence (DNA): TGTGCCAGCAGCGTAGGTGGGGGGGGAACAAATACGCAGTATTTT. The V and J genes are TRBV9 and TRBJ2-3; 7 bases align to TRBD2. V gave up 0 bases and J gave up 7 bases; unmatched junction bases: 8. The CDR3 spans 15 residues. From germline, CDR1 is SGDLS and CDR2 YYNGEE.

V and J are TRBV19 and TRBJ1-5, with TRBD1 identical over 7 bases. This CDR3 has 15 residues. Germline loops: CDR1 LNHDA, CDR2 SQIVND (reference sequence). J gave up 4 bases and V 7 bases, and 10 bases lay outside the gene matches. As DNA, the CDR3 is TGTGCCAGTAATGCGGGACAGCCTTTAAATCAGCCCCAGCATTTT. Amino acid sequence: CASNAGQPLNQPQHF.

This clone was detected only once. V usage is TRBV28 and J usage is TRBJ1-4; D remains unclear. Trimming left V 2 bases short and J 4 bases short, with 14 bases between. The germline V gene has CDR1 MDHEN and CDR2 SYDVKM. The CDR3 length is 16 residues. The CDR3 sequence: CASSLGVGRHNEKLFF. The CDR3 nucleotides read TGTGCCAGCAGTTTAGGCGTAGGGCGCCATAATGAAAAACTGTTTTTT.

The genes are TRBV5-1 and TRBJ2-3, with no clear D. Germline-derived CDR1 and CDR2 are SGHRS and YFSETQ. The CDR3 covers 15 residues. V dropped 0 bases and J dropped 0 bases, with 8 bases sitting between them. The DNA of the CDR3 is TGCGCCAGCAGCTTGGATCCATCTAGCACAGATACGCAGTATTTT. Translation: CASSLDPSSTDTQYF.

V usage is TRBV19 and J usage is TRBJ1-1, with 7 bases fitting TRBD1. Trimming removed 7 bases from V and 0 bases from J; junction bases left unmatched: 5. Germline CDR1 is LNHDA and CDR2 is SQIVND (reference sequence). The CDR3 consists of 14 residues. The CDR3 here is CASIGDRLNTEAFF. Here the CDR3 DNA reads TGTGCCAGTATTGGGGACAGATTGAACACTGAAGCTTTCTTT.

The rearrangement joins TRBV3-1 (or the pseudogene TRBV3-2) to TRBJ1-5; 7 bases align to TRBD1. CDR3 size: 19 residues. CDR1 is LGHDT, CDR2 YNNKEL, per germline (reference sequence). After removal of 1 base from V and 0 bases from J, the junction contained 12 bases not matched to a gene. The CDR3 bases are TGTGCCAGCAGCCAAGCCCTCCCCGGGGGGACAGCTAGCAATCAGCCCCAGCATTTT. Translation gives CASSQALPGGTASNQPQHF.

The rearrangement uses TRBV9 and TRBJ2-3, with D hard to call. The CDR3 has 14 residues. V gave up 0 bases and J gave up 2 bases, with 7 bases separating them. The V gene's germline CDR1 is SGDLS and CDR2 YYNGEE. The CDR3 DNA follows: TGTGCCAGCAGCGTAGGCGAGGACACAGATACGCAGTATTTT. This encodes CASSVGEDTDTQYF.

The rearrangement joins TRBV28 to TRBJ1-2, with TRBD1 matching 8 bases. CDR3 length equals 14 residues. CDR1 and CDR2 (germline): MDHEN, SYDVKM. V was clipped by 5 bases and J by 4 bases; unmatched bases: 6. CDR3 loop: CASSIWTGSYGYTF. In nucleotides, the CDR3 is TGTGCCAGCAGTATCTGGACAGGGAGCTATGGCTACACCTTC.

The rearrangement joins TRBV12-3 or TRBV12-4 to TRBJ1-1, with D perhaps TRBD1 (5 bases). Between the trimmed V and J ends, which lost 6 bases and 8 bases, there was a span of 16 bases. The CDR3 loop spans 13 amino acids. CDR3 sequence reads: CASRRDRTIEAFF. The CDR3 DNA reads TGTGCCAGCAGAAGGGACCGGACGATAGAAGCTTTCTTT.

The V and J genes are TRBV18 and TRBJ2-7, with TRBD2 identical over 9 bases. The CDR3 is 13 residues long. The germline V gene has CDR1 KGHSH and CDR2 LQKENI. The junction had 4 bases not matched to a gene; V was cut back by 5 bases and J by 5 bases. The CDR3 DNA is TGTGCCAGCTCAGCAAGGACTAGCGACGAGCAGTACTTC. It translates to CASSARTSDEQYF.

The chain is built from TRBV4-1 and TRBJ1-3; D gene uncertain. This CDR3 has 15 amino acids. V was shortened by 0 bases and J by 4 bases, with 10 bases between the two germline ends. From germline, CDR1 is MGHRA and CDR2 YSYEKL. The CDR3 reads CASSQEARAGNTIYF. The CDR3 DNA sequence: TGCGCCAGCAGCCAAGAAGCACGAGCGGGAAACACCATATATTTT.

This clone turned up a few times. This chain joins TRBV27 and TRBJ1-6, with TRBD1 matching 9 bases. This CDR3 is 13 amino acids long. V lost 6 bases and J lost 7; bases outside the gene matches: 1. Germline loops: CDR1 MNHEY, CDR2 SMNVEV (reference sequence). Here the CDR3 reads CASRGQGNSPLHF. Here the CDR3 DNA reads TGTGCCAGCAGGGGACAGGGAAATTCACCCCTCCACTTT.

A few counts support this clone. The chain employs TRBV7-6 and TRBJ1-4; D perhaps matches TRBD1 (5 bases). The length of the CDR3 is 14 residues. The V end was cut by 4 bases, the J end by 6 bases, with 12 bases between. Germline V gene lookup returns CDR1 SGHVS and CDR2 FNYEAQ. CDR3 in amino acids: CASSSWDVYEKLFF. The CDR3 bases are TGTGCCAGCAGCTCCTGGGACGTTTATGAAAAACTGTTTTTT. Full variable domain (remainder filled in from reference TRBV7-6 and TRBJ1-4): GAGVSQSPRYKVTKRGQDVALRCDPISGHVSLYWYRQALGQGPEFLTYFNYEAQQDKSGLPNDRFSAERPEGSISTLTIQRTEQRDSAMYRCASSSWDVYEKLFFGSGTQLSVL.

The rearrangement uses TRBV4-2 and TRBJ1-5; 8 nucleotides align to TRBD1. There are 16 residues in the CDR3. Germline assignment: CDR1 LGHNA and CDR2 YNFKEQ. J was trimmed by 1 base and V by 0 bases; bases with no gene match: 2. CDR3 coding DNA: TGTGCCAGCAGCCAAGATGACAGGGGAAGCAATCAGCCCCAGCATTTT. It yields the protein CASSQDDRGSNQPQHF.

The chain has TRBV7-9 and TRBJ1-1; the D is unclear. The germline CDR1 and CDR2 sequences are SEHNR and FQNEAQ (reference sequence). Between the trimmed V and J ends, which lost 5 bases and 7 bases, there was a span of 20 bases. The CDR3 spans 15 residues. The chain's CDR3 is CASSPRPPGKNEAFF. DNA of the CDR3: TGTGCCAGCAGCCCCCGCCCGCCGGGGAAGAATGAAGCTTTCTTT.

The J gene is TRBJ1-5, the V gene TRBV2; D is unresolved. The V gene lost 4 bases and the J gene lost 0 bases, with 4 bases spanning the gap. The CDR3 consists of 13 residues. In germline, CDR1 is SNHLY, CDR2 FYNNEI. CDR3 in amino acids: CASSGDSNQPQHF. CDR3 bases: TGTGCCAGCAGTGGGGATAGCAATCAGCCCCAGCATTTT.

The V and J genes are TRBV6-5 and TRBJ2-1; 7 bases agree with TRBD2. The CDR3 loop spans 16 amino acids. With V trimmed by 0 bases and J by 5 bases, 7 bases remained unmatched. CDR1 and CDR2 (germline): MNHEY, SVGAGI. The CDR3 DNA is TGTGCCAGCAGTTACTCGGTTAGCGGGCAACACAATGAGCAGTTCTTC. It translates to CASSYSVSGQHNEQFF.

The gene calls are TRBV19 and TRBJ2-7; D is unresolved. V lost 1 base and J lost 1, with 5 bases in between. The CDR3 has 13 amino acids. Per the germline V gene, CDR1 is LNHDA and CDR2 is SQIVND (reference sequence). The CDR3 region is CASSIGRSYEQYF. The CDR3 nucleotides read TGTGCCAGTAGTATAGGGCGGTCCTACGAGCAGTACTTC.

J is TRBJ1-3 and V is TRBV6-5; no clear D gene. Germline V gene data show CDR1 as MNHEY and CDR2 as SVGAGI. The CDR3 contains 15 residues. V was clipped by 8 bases and J by 7 bases, with 21 bases between them. The CDR3 sequence is CASASGEAGPNTIYF. DNA of the CDR3: TGTGCCAGCGCAAGCGGGGAAGCCGGGCCCAACACCATATATTTT.

The chain employs TRBV9 and TRBJ1-5; D remains ambiguous. Trimming pared 0 bases from V and 10 bases from J, leaving 11 bases between. The CDR3 runs to 13 residues. Germline V gene lookup returns CDR1 SGDLS and CDR2 YYNGEE. In nucleotides, the CDR3 is TGTGCCAGCAGCGTAGACTCAACCCGCCCCCAGCATTTT. Translating it yields CASSVDSTRPQHF.

The genes are TRBV9 and TRBJ2-2, with 9 bases identical to TRBD1. V gave up 3 bases and J gave up 6 bases; unmatched junction bases: 12. Per the germline V gene, CDR1 is SGDLS and CDR2 is YYNGEE. The CDR3 spans 17 residues. In nucleotides, the CDR3 is TGTGCCAGCAGCGGAGCCGGGACAGGGCTAATCTCCGGGGAGCTGTTTTTT. Encoded protein: CASSGAGTGLISGELFF.

This clone was observed a few times. This chain connects TRBV18 to TRBJ2-2, with 7 bases that match TRBD1. In germline, CDR1 is KGHSH, CDR2 LQKENI. The J segment lost 7 bases and the V segment lost 8 bases, leaving 7 bases of the junction unmatched. The CDR3 runs 13 residues. CDR3 amino acids: CASTTGWNGELFF. Written as DNA, the CDR3 is TGTGCCAGCACGACAGGGTGGAACGGGGAGCTGTTTTTT. Supplemented by reference TRBV18 and TRBJ2-2, the full variable domain reads NAGVMQNPRHLVRRRGQEARLRCSPMKGHSHVYWYRQLPEEGLKFMVYLQKENIIDESGMPKERFSAEFPKEGPSILRIQQVVRGDSAAYFCASTTGWNGELFFGEGSRLTVL.